Below are 10 T cell receptor beta chains sequenced from a single sample in a study of T cells in localized non-small cell lung cancer. Repertoires were generated with immunoSEQ multiplex PCR, while TCRdb's copy carries only in-frame clones and drops some. Of tens of thousands of clones in the sample, roughly nine tenths were seen once. Source: peripheral blood, taken before any cancer treatment. These TCRs come from a male donor at least 60 years old with stage I squamous cell lung carcinoma.

This rearrangement joins TRBV20-1 to TRBJ1-2; 7 bases align to TRBD1. The CDR3 sequence is 11 residues long. The junction had 1 base not matched to a gene; V was cut back by 5 bases and J by 4 bases. Per the germline V gene, CDR1 is DFQATT and CDR2 is SNEGSKA (reference sequence). The CDR3 is CSARDSYGYTF. The DNA for the CDR3 is TGCAGTGCTCGGGACAGCTATGGCTACACCTTC.

The chain is built from TRBV30 and TRBJ1-3; unclear D gene. The V gene lost 0 bases and the J gene lost 0 bases, with 15 bases spanning the gap. The CDR3 contains 17 residues. Germline values: CDR1 GTSNPN, CDR2 SVGIG (reference sequence). The CDR3 loop reads CAWSVRSIGSSGNTIYF. The CDR3 coding sequence is TGTGCCTGGAGTGTACGTTCCATAGGGAGCTCTGGAAACACCATATATTTT.

V usage is TRBV6-5 and J usage is TRBJ1-4; 10 bases fit TRBD1. CDR1 and CDR2 (germline): MNHEY, SVGAGI. CDR3 length: 14 amino acids. V shed 8 bases and J 8 bases; nucleotides not matched to a gene: 8. The CDR3 DNA reads TGTGCCAGCGGGATGACAGGGGGCAGGGAAAAACTGTTTTTT. Its translation is CASGMTGGREKLFF.

This sequence joins TRBV7-9 and TRBJ1-2; D unclear. Trimming shortened V by 1 base and J by 4 bases, and 13 bases separated the two germline ends. Per germline, CDR1 SEHNR and CDR2 FQNEAQ (reference sequence). The CDR3 totals 15 residues. CDR3 DNA: TGTGCCAGCAGCTTAGACGTCGAGCTTGGCTATGGCTACACCTTC. Its protein is CASSLDVELGYGYTF.

The genes are TRBV6-5 and TRBJ1-1; D call uncertain. Germline values: CDR1 MNHEY, CDR2 SVGAGI. Trimming took 2 bases from V and 5 from J, leaving 9 bases between them. This CDR3 has 13 residues. DNA for the CDR3: TGTGCCAGCAGTTACGGGCAGTTGACTGAAGCTTTCTTT. It encodes CASSYGQLTEAFF.

The chain joins TRBV7-2 to TRBJ1-5; D is uncertain. Trimming stripped 2 bases from V and 3 bases from J, with 11 bases between. This CDR3 is built from 15 residues. CDR1 is SGHTA and CDR2 is FQGNSA in the germline V gene. The CDR3, as DNA: TGTGCCAGCAGCTTAAGGCGAGGGTTCAATCAGCCCCAGCATTTT. This sequence encodes CASSLRRGFNQPQHF.

This clone occurred a few times. The J gene is TRBJ1-6, the V gene TRBV5-1, with TRBD1 matching 9 bases. Per the germline V gene, CDR1 is SGHRS and CDR2 is YFSETQ. The V gene end was trimmed by 8 bases and the J gene end by 8 bases; junction bases not matched to a gene: 8. The CDR3 length is 14 residues. CDR3 bases: TGCGCCAGTACCCCGGGACAGGGCCATTCACCCCTCCACTTT. Protein sequence: CASTPGQGHSPLHF.

This clone has a handful of counts. V usage is TRBV6-5 and J usage is TRBJ1-2, with TRBD1 as a possible D gene (5 bases). The germline V gene encodes CDR1 MNHEY and CDR2 SVGAGI. The CDR3 runs 14 residues. V dropped 9 bases and J dropped 4 bases, with 18 bases sitting between them. The CDR3 protein is CASRIRGDLYGYTF. The DNA of the CDR3 is TGTGCCAGTCGAATACGGGGGGACCTCTATGGCTACACCTTC.

The gene calls are TRBV7-9 and TRBJ1-5; maybe TRBD1 (5 bases). Germline V gene sequence: CDR1 SEHNR, CDR2 FQNEAQ (reference sequence). The V and J ends lost 1 base and 5 bases respectively, with 12 bases between them. The CDR3 has 15 amino acids. The DNA of the CDR3 is TGTGCCAGCAGCTTAGGGGGCAGGAGTTATCAGCCCCAGCATTTT. Its translation is CASSLGGRSYQPQHF.

In nucleotides, the CDR3 is TGTGCCACCAGCAGCCGACAGGGCGGCGATACGCAGTATTTT. Its translation is CATSSRQGGDTQYF. V is TRBV15 and J is TRBJ2-3; 7 bases are shared with TRBD1. The germline V gene has CDR1 LNHNV and CDR2 YYDKDF (reference sequence). The CDR3 totals 14 residues. V lost 3 bases and J lost 6; bases outside the gene matches: 6.